These 27 T cell receptor beta chains share one sample of origin, sequenced in a study of early T cells in non-severe SARS-CoV-2 infection. TCRdb analysed the 5' RACE reads with MiXCR anew, one entry per CDR3 protein. Of tens of thousands of distinct CDR3 sequences listed, roughly 13% are singletons. The sequencing sample was made of whole blood. The receptors derive from an adult who was a healthcare worker with PCR-confirmed SARS-CoV-2 infection or an uninfected control (not recorded which).

This clonotype was detected many times. The CDR3 region has the DNA TGTGCCAGCAGCAAAACAGAAGTTTGGAGGGGGCTAAAAGAAAAACTGTTTTTT. It translates to CASSKTEVWRGLKEKLFF. The chain is built from TRBV5-6 and TRBJ1-4; 7 bases map to TRBD1. The CDR3 length is 18 residues. CDR1 is SGHDT and CDR2 is YYEEEE in the germline V gene. J lost 8 bases, V lost 4 bases, and 20 bases had no gene match.

The chain is built from TRBV9 and TRBJ2-3; 8 bases are shared with TRBD1. Germline V gene lookup returns CDR1 SGDLS and CDR2 YYNGEE. The ends lost 3 bases at V and 2 bases at J; junction bases unmatched: 11. There are 17 residues in the CDR3. The CDR3 DNA follows: TGTGCCAGCAGCGCCCGGACAGGGATCTCTAACACAGATACGCAGTATTTT. This gives the protein CASSARTGISNTDTQYF.

The chain recombines TRBV7-3 with TRBJ1-2; 9 bases match TRBD1. CDR1 SGHTA and CDR2 FQGTGA come from the germline V gene. The J segment lost 8 bases and the V segment lost 5 bases, leaving 15 bases of the junction unmatched. The length of the CDR3 is 16 residues. CDR3 region: CASSLPGTGITRGYTF. The CDR3 coding sequence is TGTGCCAGCAGCCTCCCGGGGACAGGGATAACTAGGGGCTACACCTTC.

The table lists this clonotype with a count of one. The genes are TRBV24-1 and TRBJ1-1; D is uncertain. V lost 5 bases, J lost 0 bases, and 6 bases lay in between. The germline gives CDR1 KGHDR, CDR2 SFDVKD. The CDR3 is 13 amino acids. This CDR3 reads CATSAGLNTEAFF. DNA for the CDR3: TGTGCCACCAGTGCTGGGTTGAACACTGAAGCTTTCTTT.

This clonotype was counted only a few times. The V and J genes are TRBV24-1 and TRBJ2-5; 10 bases map to TRBD1. This CDR3 is built from 16 residues. J was trimmed by 3 bases and V by 3 bases; bases with no gene match: 6. Germline CDR1 reads KGHDR; CDR2 reads SFDVKD. The CDR3 region is CATSDTRTGGKETQYF. DNA of the CDR3: TGTGCCACCAGTGATACCCGGACAGGGGGGAAAGAGACCCAGTACTTC.

This clonotype turned up a few times. The chain links TRBV28 to TRBJ1-5; maybe TRBD1 (5 bases). Germline CDR1 and CDR2: MDHEN and SYDVKM. V was cut by 4 bases and J by 7 bases, with 20 bases left in between. The CDR3 spans 16 residues. This chain's CDR3 is CASSSNGRGRKQPQHF. In DNA, the CDR3 is TGTGCCAGCAGTTCTAACGGAAGGGGAAGGAAACAGCCCCAGCATTTT.

This clonotype was counted only a few times. The chain has TRBV29-1 and TRBJ2-1, with TRBD2 identical over 7 bases. The CDR3 has 14 amino acids. The germline CDR1 and CDR2 sequences are SQVTM and ANQGSEA. V was clipped by 7 bases and J by 0 bases; unmatched bases: 6. This chain's CDR3 is CSGGGLVSYNEQFF. The CDR3, as DNA: TGCAGCGGGGGCGGACTAGTCTCCTACAATGAGCAGTTCTTC.

This chain connects TRBV12-3 or TRBV12-4 to TRBJ2-5, with a weak D call TRBD1 (6 bases). The CDR3 is made up of 13 amino acids. Between the trimmed V and J ends, which lost 3 bases and 8 bases, there was a span of 13 bases. CDR3 nucleotides: TGTGCCAGCAGTTTCGACAGGTCAAGTACCCAGTACTTC. Amino acids: CASSFDRSSTQYF.

The sample holds many counts of this clonotype. The chain combines TRBV2 with TRBJ2-5; a weak D match, TRBD2 (5 bases). The CDR3 is 14 amino acids. The germline gives CDR1 SNHLY, CDR2 FYNNEI. The ends were cut back, 8 bases at V and 1 base at J, with 14 bases in the middle. The CDR3 loop reads CASLGAAIQETQYF. DNA of the CDR3: TGTGCCAGCCTAGGAGCGGCGATCCAAGAGACCCAGTACTTC.

The J gene is TRBJ1-2, the V gene TRBV28, with D possibly TRBD1 on 6 matching bases. The CDR3 runs to 13 residues. CDR1 is MDHEN, CDR2 SYDVKM, per germline. With 1 base removed from V and 5 bases from J, the gap between germline ends came to 8 bases. The CDR3 here is CASSLYGQYGYTF. DNA of the CDR3: TGTGCCAGCAGTTTATACGGACAGTATGGCTACACCTTC.

There are many counts of this clonotype. The chain couples TRBV5-1 to TRBJ2-2; D remains ambiguous. The CDR3 has 15 amino acids. Per the germline V gene, CDR1 is SGHRS and CDR2 is YFSETQ. Trimming took off 4 bases at V and 5 bases at J, with 15 bases between the two ends. The CDR3 is CASSPRADRTGELFF. CDR3 DNA: TGCGCCAGCAGCCCCCGGGCAGACCGAACCGGGGAGCTGTTTTTT. The variable domain in full, completed from reference TRBV5-1 and TRBJ2-2, reads KAGVTQTPRYLIKTRGQQVTLSCSPISGHRSVSWYQQTPGQGLQFLFEYFSETQRNKGNFPGRFSGRQFSNSRSEMNVSTLELGDSALYLCASSPRADRTGELFFGEGSRLTVL.

This clonotype was counted at least ten times. The chain recombines TRBV7-6 with TRBJ2-3; TRBD2 matches at 8 bases. The CDR3 is made up of 16 amino acids. Germline CDR1 and CDR2: SGHVS and FNYEAQ. Unmatched junction bases numbered 12, after V lost 4 bases and J lost 6 bases. CDR3 sequence: CASSSAGAGGGDTQYF. Here the CDR3 DNA reads TGTGCCAGCAGCTCCGCCGGCGCGGGGGGTGGGGATACGCAGTATTTT.

This clonotype was seen at least ten times. This chain joins TRBV20-1 and TRBJ2-3; the D is unclear. V was trimmed by 6 bases and J by 0 bases, leaving 13 bases between them. CDR1 is DFQATT and CDR2 is SNEGSKA in the germline V gene (reference sequence). CDR3 size: 14 residues. The CDR3 DNA sequence: TGCAGTGCCATATTTGATACTAGCACAGATACGCAGTATTTT. Translation: CSAIFDTSTDTQYF.

This clonotype was found many times. This sequence joins TRBV5-1 and TRBJ2-1, with 8 bases identical to TRBD2. Germline CDR1 reads SGHRS; CDR2 reads YFSETQ. Trimming took 1 base from V and 3 from J; bases not matched to a gene: 3. The CDR3 has 15 amino acids. CDR3 DNA: TGCGCCAGCAGCTTGCGGGGGGGCCTCTACAATGAGCAGTTCTTC. Amino acid sequence: CASSLRGGLYNEQFF.

This clonotype showed up just a few times. V and J are TRBV20-1 and TRBJ2-2; D not resolved. V lost 2 bases to trimming and J lost 9 bases, with 25 bases between them. Germline values: CDR1 DFQATT, CDR2 SNEGSKA (reference sequence). This CDR3 is 17 amino acids long. The CDR3 nucleotides read TGCAGTGCTAGACCCACCGGGCCACAAGTTTATTACCGGGAGCTGTTTTTT. It yields the protein CSARPTGPQVYYRELFF.

The J gene is TRBJ2-7, the V gene TRBV10-2, with TRBD1 matching over 7 bases. This CDR3 region has 15 residues. V trimming: 6 bases; J trimming: 2 bases; junction bases outside the gene matches: 10. The V gene's germline CDR1 is WSHSY and CDR2 SAAADI. The CDR3 region is CASRRGETGTYEQYF. CDR3 sequence (DNA): TGCGCCAGCAGACGGGGTGAGACAGGGACCTACGAGCAGTACTTC.

This clonotype was detected only a few times. CDR3 in amino acids: CASSSKTRGGVGDTQYF. DNA for the CDR3: TGTGCCAGCAGCTCCAAGACCCGCGGAGGGGTAGGAGATACGCAGTATTTT. The chain uses TRBV7-9 and TRBJ2-3, with D possibly matching TRBD2 (6 bases). The CDR3 spans 17 residues. Between the trimmed V and J ends, which lost 4 bases and 5 bases, there was a span of 22 bases. Per germline, CDR1 SEHNR and CDR2 FQNEAQ (reference sequence).

Ten or more counts support this clonotype. CDR3 amino acids: CASSKTGTSATDTQYF. CDR3 bases: TGTGCCAGCAGCAAGACCGGGACTAGCGCAACAGATACGCAGTATTTT. The genes are TRBV5-6 and TRBJ2-3; 10 positions agree with TRBD2. After removal of 4 bases from V and 3 bases from J, the junction contained 8 bases not matched to a gene. The V gene's germline CDR1 is SGHDT and CDR2 YYEEEE. The CDR3 covers 16 residues.

This clonotype was seen a handful of times. CDR3 in amino acids: CASSFYDRANTEAFF. Written as DNA, the CDR3 is TGTGCCAGCAGTTTTTATGACAGGGCCAACACTGAAGCTTTCTTT. The gene calls are TRBV28 and TRBJ1-1; 7 nucleotides align to TRBD1. Germline lookup yields CDR1 MDHEN and CDR2 SYDVKM. Trimming took 3 bases from V and 2 from J; bases not matched to a gene: 6. The CDR3 has 15 residues.

This clonotype was found many times. The chain combines TRBV29-1 with TRBJ2-1; TRBD2 matches 15 bases. The CDR3 has 15 residues. The V gene end was trimmed by 5 bases and the J gene end by 6 bases; junction bases not matched to a gene: 5. CDR1 SQVTM and CDR2 ANQGSEA come from the germline V gene. The CDR3 DNA follows: TGCAGCGTTCGGTTGGGACTAGCGGGAGGCAATGAGCAGTTCTTC. It specifies CSVRLGLAGGNEQFF.

At least ten counts were recorded for this clonotype. The chain uses TRBV29-1 and TRBJ1-3; TRBD1 might be the D (5 bases). The germline V and J ends were trimmed by 4 bases and 0 bases, with 7 bases remaining between them. Germline V CDR1 and CDR2: SQVTM, ANQGSEA. This CDR3 has 13 amino acids. The CDR3 region is CSVGGGSGNTIYF. The CDR3 DNA is TGCAGCGTTGGCGGGGGCTCTGGAAACACCATATATTTT.

This clonotype was detected many times. The chain recombines TRBV7-9 with TRBJ2-5; D may correspond to TRBD1 or TRBD2 (5 bases each). CDR1 is SEHNR, CDR2 FQNEAQ, per germline (reference sequence). This CDR3 region has 14 residues. V was shortened by 3 bases and J by 5 bases, with 13 bases between the two germline ends. CDR3 region: CASSLGPSEETQYF. CDR3 coding DNA: TGTGCCAGCAGCTTGGGACCGTCGGAGGAGACCCAGTACTTC.

The chain employs TRBV5-1 and TRBJ2-3; no definite D call. There are 15 residues in the CDR3. V lost 1 base and J 6 bases, leaving 15 bases between the germline ends. Germline V gene data show CDR1 as SGHRS and CDR2 as YFSETQ. The CDR3 here is CASSLYPRIEDTQYF. DNA of the CDR3: TGCGCCAGCAGCTTGTATCCCAGGATTGAGGATACGCAGTATTTT.

This clonotype was picked up a small number of times. This chain uses TRBV29-1 with TRBJ2-7, with 15 bases lining up with TRBD2. J gave up 6 bases and V 6 bases, and 3 bases lay outside the gene matches. Germline values: CDR1 SQVTM, CDR2 ANQGSEA. The CDR3 runs to 13 residues. CDR3 region: CSVRTSGRGEQYF. For the CDR3, the DNA is TGCAGCGTCCGGACTAGCGGGAGGGGCGAGCAGTACTTC.

In its sample, this clonotype was seen a few times. The chain carries TRBV7-9 and TRBJ2-1; TRBD2 might be the D (5 bases). With 5 bases removed from V and 3 bases from J, the gap between germline ends came to 17 bases. Germline CDR1 SEHNR, CDR2 FQNEAQ (reference sequence). This CDR3 is built from 16 residues. The CDR3 here is CASSQPGFPDYNEQFF. CDR3 in DNA: TGTGCCAGCAGCCAGCCGGGGTTTCCGGACTACAATGAGCAGTTCTTC.

This clonotype was counted ten times or more. The junction does not match germline at one end; this may be a read error. This chain joins TRBV5-5 and TRBJ2-7; the D is unclear. CDR1 and CDR2 from the germline V gene are SGHKS and YYEKEE (reference sequence). The CDR3 runs 14 residues. The CDR3 coding sequence is TGTGCCAGCAGCAGCCGAATTGGCACTAACTATATGGGCTTC. Its protein product is CASSSRIGTNYMGF.

This chain uses TRBV6-1 with TRBJ2-3; 8 bases are a match to TRBD2. J was trimmed by 7 bases and V by 10 bases; bases with no gene match: 10. This CDR3 is built from 13 residues. Germline CDR1 and CDR2: MNHNS and SASEGT. Here the CDR3 DNA reads TGTGCCACCTCGGGACTAGATCGGAATACGCAGTATTTT. Encoded protein: CATSGLDRNTQYF.